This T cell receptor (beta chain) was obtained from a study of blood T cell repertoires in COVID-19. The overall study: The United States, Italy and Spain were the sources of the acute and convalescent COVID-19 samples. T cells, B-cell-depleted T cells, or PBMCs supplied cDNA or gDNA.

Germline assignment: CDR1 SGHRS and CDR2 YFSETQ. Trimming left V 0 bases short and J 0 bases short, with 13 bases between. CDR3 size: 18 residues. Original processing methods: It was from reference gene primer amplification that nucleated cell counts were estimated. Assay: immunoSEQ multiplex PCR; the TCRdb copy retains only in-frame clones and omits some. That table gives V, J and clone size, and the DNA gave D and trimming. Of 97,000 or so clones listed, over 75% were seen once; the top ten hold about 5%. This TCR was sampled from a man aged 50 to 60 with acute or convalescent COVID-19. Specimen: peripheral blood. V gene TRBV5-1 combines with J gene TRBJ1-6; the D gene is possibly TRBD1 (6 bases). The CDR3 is CASSLAGQRSSYNSPLHF. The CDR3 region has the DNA TGCGCCAGCAGCTTGGCAGGACAGAGAAGCTCCTATAATTCACCCCTCCACTTT.